This T cell receptor beta chain appears in the sequencing data of a study of regulatory T cells in long-lasting Graves disease. Study results and limitations: Repertoires from persistent disease leaned toward TRBV28, TRBJ1-2 and TRBJ2-5. Persistent Graves' patients had lower TCR diversity than newly diagnosed ones.

CDR3 regions were amplified by Arm-PCR using iRepertoire HTBI primers to build TCR beta libraries. One entry per CDR3 protein results from TCRdb running MiXCR on the multiplex PCR reads. The data contain 500,000 or so distinct CDR3 sequences, 14% of them seen just once; the ten biggest clones take up approximately 17%. This clonotype was detected only a few times. Its antigen is unknown. Time point denoted: newly diagnosed GD, antithyroid drugs for less than 3 months. RNA extracted from PBMCs served as the sequencing template. V was clipped by 4 bases and J by 0 bases, with 16 bases between them. Germline loops: CDR1 SGHRS, CDR2 YFSETQ. CDR3 length: 16 amino acids. The same sample was also studied in work on T cells in Graves' hyperthyroidism and ophthalmopathy. From that paper: Absence of ophthalmopathy progression within 18 months defined stable Graves' hyperthyroidism. Most thyroid clonotypes expanded above 0.001 appeared in blood too.

The source is a woman aged 45-59 years with Graves disease. The rearrangement joins TRBV5-1 to TRBJ1-1, with D unclear. The source was peripheral blood mononuclear cells (PBMCs), collected at new diagnosis, from a patient treated with antithyroid drugs. CDR3 loop: CASSRSSGSLNTEAFF. CDR3 coding DNA: TGCGCCAGCAGCCGGAGTTCCGGTAGCTTGAACACTGAAGCTTTCTTT.